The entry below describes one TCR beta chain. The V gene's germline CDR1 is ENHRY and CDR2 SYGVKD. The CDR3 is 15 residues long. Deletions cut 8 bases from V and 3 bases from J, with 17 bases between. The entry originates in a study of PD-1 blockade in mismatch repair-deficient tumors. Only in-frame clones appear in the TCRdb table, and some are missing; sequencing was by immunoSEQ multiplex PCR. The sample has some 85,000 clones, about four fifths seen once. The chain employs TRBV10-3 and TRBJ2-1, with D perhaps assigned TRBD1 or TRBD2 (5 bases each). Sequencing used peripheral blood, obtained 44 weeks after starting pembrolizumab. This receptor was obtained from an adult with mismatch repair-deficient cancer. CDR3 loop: CAISPRGDLYNEQFF. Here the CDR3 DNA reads TGTGCCATCTCCCCCCGAGGGGATCTCTACAATGAGCAGTTCTTC.